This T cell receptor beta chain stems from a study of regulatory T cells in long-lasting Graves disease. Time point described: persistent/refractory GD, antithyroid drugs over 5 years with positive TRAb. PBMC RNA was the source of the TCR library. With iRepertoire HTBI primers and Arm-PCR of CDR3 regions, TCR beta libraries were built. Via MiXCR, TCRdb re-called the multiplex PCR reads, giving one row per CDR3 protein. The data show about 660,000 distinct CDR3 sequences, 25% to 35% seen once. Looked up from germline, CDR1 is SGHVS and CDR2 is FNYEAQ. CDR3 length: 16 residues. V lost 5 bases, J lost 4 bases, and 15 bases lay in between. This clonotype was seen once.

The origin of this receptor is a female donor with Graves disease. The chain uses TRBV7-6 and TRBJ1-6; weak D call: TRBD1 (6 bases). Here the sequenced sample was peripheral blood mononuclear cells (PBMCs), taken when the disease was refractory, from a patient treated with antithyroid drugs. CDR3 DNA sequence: TGTGCCAGCAGCCCCTTCACAGGGACATATAATTCACCCCTCCACTTT. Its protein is CASSPFTGTYNSPLHF.